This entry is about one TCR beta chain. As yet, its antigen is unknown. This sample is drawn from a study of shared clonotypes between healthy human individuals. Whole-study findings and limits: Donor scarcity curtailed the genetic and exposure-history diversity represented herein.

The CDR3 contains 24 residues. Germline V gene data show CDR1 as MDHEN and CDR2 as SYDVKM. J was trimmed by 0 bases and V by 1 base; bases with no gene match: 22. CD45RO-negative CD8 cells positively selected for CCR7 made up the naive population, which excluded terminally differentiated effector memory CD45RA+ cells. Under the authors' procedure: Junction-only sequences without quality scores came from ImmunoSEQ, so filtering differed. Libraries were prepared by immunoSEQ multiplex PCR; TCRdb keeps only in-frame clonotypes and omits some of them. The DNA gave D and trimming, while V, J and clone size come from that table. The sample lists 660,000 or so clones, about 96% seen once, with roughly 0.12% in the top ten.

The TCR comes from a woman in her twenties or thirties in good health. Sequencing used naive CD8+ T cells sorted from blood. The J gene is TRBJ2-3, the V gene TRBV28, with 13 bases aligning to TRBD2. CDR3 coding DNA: TGTGCCAGCAGTTTATCCCGAGGACTAGCGGGAGTCATTGGTCCCCCCTCTAGCACAGATACGCAGTATTTT. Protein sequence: CASSLSRGLAGVIGPPSSTDTQYF. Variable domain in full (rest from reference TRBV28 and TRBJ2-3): DVKVTQSSRYLVKRTGEKVFLECVQDMDHENMFWYRQDPGLGLRLIYFSYDVKMKEKGDIPEGYSVSREKKERFSLILESASTNQTSMYLCASSLSRGLAGVIGPPSSTDTQYFGPGTRLTVL.